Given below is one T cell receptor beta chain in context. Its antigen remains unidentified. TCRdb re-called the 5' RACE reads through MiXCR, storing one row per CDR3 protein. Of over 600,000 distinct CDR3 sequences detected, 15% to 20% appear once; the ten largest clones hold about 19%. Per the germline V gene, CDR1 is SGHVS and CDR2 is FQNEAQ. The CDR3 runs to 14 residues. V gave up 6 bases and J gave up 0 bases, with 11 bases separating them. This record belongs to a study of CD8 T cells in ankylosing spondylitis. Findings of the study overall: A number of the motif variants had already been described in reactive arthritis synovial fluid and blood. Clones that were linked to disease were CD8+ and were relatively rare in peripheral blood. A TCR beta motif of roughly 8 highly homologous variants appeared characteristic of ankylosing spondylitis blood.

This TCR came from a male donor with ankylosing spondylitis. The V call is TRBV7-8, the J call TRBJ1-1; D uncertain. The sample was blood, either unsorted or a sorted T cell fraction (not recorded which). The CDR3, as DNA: TGTGCCAGCAGTTGGACTGAGATGAACACTGAAGCTTTCTTT. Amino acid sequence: CASSWTEMNTEAFF. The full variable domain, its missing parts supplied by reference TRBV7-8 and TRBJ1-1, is GAGVSQSPRYKVAKRGQDVALRCDPISGHVSLFWYQQALGQGPEFLTYFQNEAQLDKSGLPSDRFFAERPEGSVSTLKIQRTQQEDSAVYLCASSWTEMNTEAFFGQGTRLTVV.